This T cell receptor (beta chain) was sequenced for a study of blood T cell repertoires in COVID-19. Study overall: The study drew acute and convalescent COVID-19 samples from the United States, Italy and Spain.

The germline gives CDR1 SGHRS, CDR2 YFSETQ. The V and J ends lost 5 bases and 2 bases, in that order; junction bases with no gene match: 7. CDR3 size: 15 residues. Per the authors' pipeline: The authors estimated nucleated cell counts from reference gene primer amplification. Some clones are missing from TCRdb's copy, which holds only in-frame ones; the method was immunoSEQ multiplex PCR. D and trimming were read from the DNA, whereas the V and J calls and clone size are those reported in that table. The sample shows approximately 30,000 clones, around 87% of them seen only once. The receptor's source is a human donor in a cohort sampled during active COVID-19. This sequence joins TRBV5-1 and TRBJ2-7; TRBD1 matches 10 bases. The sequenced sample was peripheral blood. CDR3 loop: CASSPGTGATYEQYF. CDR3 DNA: TGCGCCAGCAGTCCCGGGACAGGGGCAACCTACGAGCAGTACTTC. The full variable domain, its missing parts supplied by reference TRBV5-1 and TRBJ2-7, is KAGVTQTPRYLIKTRGQQVTLSCSPISGHRSVSWYQQTPGQGLQFLFEYFSETQRNKGNFPGRFSGRQFSNSRSEMNVSTLELGDSALYLCASSPGTGATYEQYFGPGTRLTVT.